This T cell receptor (beta chain) came from a study of T cell responses to AZD1222 COVID-19 vaccine. The length of the CDR3 is 14 residues. The V and J ends lost 5 bases and 4 bases, in that order; junction bases with no gene match: 6. Germline lookup yields CDR1 MGHRA and CDR2 YSYEKL. Here immunoSEQ multiplex PCR was the method, and the copy in TCRdb shows in-frame clones only, minus some. The sample includes 72,000 or so clones, more than 75% seen only once; the top ten take around 4%. This clone was counted once. This chain joins TRBV4-1 and TRBJ2-3; 7 bases line up with TRBD1. The source was peripheral blood, collected on day 0 of AZD1222 vaccination. The TCR was taken from an adult in good health. CDR3 bases: TGCGCCAGCAGCGACTTGCAGGGGGCAGATACGCAGTATTTT. Translation: CASSDLQGADTQYF.